This T cell receptor beta chain was obtained from a study of T cells after posttransplantation cyclophosphamide. Regarding the study as a whole: Skin or GI-infiltrating T cells shared few TRB sequences with blood.

Trimming shortened V by 5 bases and J by 9 bases, and 16 bases separated the two germline ends. Per the germline V gene, CDR1 is SQVTM and CDR2 is ANQGSEA. The CDR3 is 12 amino acids. Comments on this clone: No antigen is known for it.

The table came from immunoSEQ multiplex PCR; TCRdb's copy has only in-frame clones and leaves some out. Of roughly 70,000 clones in the sample, 80% to 95% were seen once. The related graft donor's blood sample was taken on the day of bone marrow donation. The receptor comes from a woman in her 30s in good health and a related stem cell transplant donor. The genes are TRBV29-1 and TRBJ1-1; D possibly corresponds to TRBD1 (5 bases). Source material: PBMCs. This CDR3 is CSVRDVGGKAFF. The CDR3 DNA is TGCAGCGTTCGGGACGTGGGGGGGAAAGCTTTCTTT. The entire variable domain, with the rest obtained from reference TRBV29-1 and TRBJ1-1, is as follows: SAVISQKPSRDICQRGTSLTIQCQVDSQVTMMFWYRQQPGQSLTLIATANQGSEATYESGFVIDKFPISRPNLTFSTLTVSNMSPEDSSIYLCSVRDVGGKAFFGQGTRLTVV.